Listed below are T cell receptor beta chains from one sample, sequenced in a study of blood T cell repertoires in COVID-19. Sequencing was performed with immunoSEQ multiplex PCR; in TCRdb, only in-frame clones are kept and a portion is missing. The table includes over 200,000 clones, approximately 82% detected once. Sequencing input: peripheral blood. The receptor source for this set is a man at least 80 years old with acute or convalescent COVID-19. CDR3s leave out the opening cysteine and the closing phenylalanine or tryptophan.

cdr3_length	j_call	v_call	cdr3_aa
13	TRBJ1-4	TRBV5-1	ASSLGQGAREKLF
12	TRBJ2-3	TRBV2	ASSDRLLTDTQY
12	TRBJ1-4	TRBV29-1	SVTPGTGDEKLF
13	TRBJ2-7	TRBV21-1	ASSDRVVKAYEQY
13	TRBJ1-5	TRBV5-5	ASSLAGTGPQPQH
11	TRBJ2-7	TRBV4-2	ASSRTGNYEQY
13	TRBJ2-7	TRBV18	ASSPTGGRVNEQY
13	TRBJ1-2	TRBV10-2	ASSDAGGANYGYT
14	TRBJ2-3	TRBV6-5	ASSLRGQGAGDTQY
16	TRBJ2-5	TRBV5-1	ASSLGRTSGEVQETQY
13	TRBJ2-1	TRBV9	ASSVSGNNYNEQF
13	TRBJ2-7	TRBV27	ASSASGDSSYEQY
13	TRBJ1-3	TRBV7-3	ASSLNGRAGNTIY
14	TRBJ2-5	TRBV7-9	ASSLALAADVETQY
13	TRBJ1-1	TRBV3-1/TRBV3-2	ASSPQDHQGITAF
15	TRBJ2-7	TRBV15	ATSREMGGADDYEQY
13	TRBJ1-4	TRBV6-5	ASRDPGQGTEKLF
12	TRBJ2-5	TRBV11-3	ASSDPRGGETQY
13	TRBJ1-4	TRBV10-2	ASNRVGQVNEKLF
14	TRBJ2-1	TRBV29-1	SVESPSSGSLGEQF
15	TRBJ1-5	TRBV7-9	ASSLGGTGEGHQPQH
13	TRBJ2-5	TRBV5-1	ASSLMLAEKETQY
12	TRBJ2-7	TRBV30	AWSVGQETYEQY
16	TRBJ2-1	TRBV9	ASSVAGGTSGSYNEQF
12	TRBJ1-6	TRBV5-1	ASSLQGSRSPLH
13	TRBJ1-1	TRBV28	ASSFPGQAGGKAF
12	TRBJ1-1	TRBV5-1	ASRRTGEDTEAF
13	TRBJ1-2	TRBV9	ASSVEGLGDYGYT
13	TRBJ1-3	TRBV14	ASSQKGQGGNTIY
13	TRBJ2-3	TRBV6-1	ASSEVPGRADTQY
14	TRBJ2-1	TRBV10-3	AISEWVGRAYNEQF
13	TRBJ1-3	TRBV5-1	ASSLERSRGNTIY
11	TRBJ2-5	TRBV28	ASTNQPGLVQY
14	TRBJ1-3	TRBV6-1	ASSELSSGGGNTIY
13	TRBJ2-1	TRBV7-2	ASSLVATTPNEQF
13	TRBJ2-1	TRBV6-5	ASSYEALGGNEQF
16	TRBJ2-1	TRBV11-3	ASSPSYSGRAGLNEQF
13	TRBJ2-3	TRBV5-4	ASSPYKRYTDTQY
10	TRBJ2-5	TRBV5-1	ASSPTQETQY
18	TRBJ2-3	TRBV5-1	ASSRTTGGRTSGKTDTQY
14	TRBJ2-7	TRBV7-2	ASSLEAGGFLNEQY
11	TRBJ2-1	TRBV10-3	AIRGTGGGEQF